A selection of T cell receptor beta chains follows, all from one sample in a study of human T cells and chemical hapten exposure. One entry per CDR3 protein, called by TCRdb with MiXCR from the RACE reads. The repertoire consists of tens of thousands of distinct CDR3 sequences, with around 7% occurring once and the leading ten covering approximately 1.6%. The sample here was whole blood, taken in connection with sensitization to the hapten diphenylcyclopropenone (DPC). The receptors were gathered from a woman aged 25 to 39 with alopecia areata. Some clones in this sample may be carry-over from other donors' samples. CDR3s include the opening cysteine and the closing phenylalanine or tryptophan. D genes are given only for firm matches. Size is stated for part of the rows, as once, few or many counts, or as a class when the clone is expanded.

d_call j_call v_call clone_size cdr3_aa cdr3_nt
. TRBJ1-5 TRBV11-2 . CASSLGASGNQPQHF TGTGCCAGCAGCTTAGGTGCCAGCGGGAATCAGCCCCAGCATTTT
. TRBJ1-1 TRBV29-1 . CSVEDGAGMNTEAFF TGCAGCGTTGAAGATGGTGCAGGGATGAACACTGAAGCTTTCTTT
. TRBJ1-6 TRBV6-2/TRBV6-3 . CASSPDSLKPLHF TGTGCCAGCAGCCCGGACAGCCTAAAACCCCTCCACTTT
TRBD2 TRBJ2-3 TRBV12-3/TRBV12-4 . CAAGGRDTQYF TGTGCAGCGGGGGGTCGGGATACGCAGTATTTT
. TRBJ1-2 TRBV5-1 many CASSPPAGNYGYTF TGCGCCAGCAGCCCGCCGGCAGGGAACTATGGCTACACCTTC
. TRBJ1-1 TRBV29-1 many CSGWRGVATEAFF TGCAGCGGCTGGAGAGGGGTGGCCACTGAAGCTTTCTTT
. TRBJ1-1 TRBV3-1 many CASGGPTEAFF TGTGCCAGCGGGGGGCCCACTGAAGCTTTCTTT
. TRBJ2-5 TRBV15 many CATSRAQGGWGETQYF TGTGCCACCAGCAGAGCTCAAGGGGGTTGGGGAGAGACCCAGTACTTC
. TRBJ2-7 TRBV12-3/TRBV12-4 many CASSYRVSYEQYF TGTGCCAGCAGTTACAGGGTCTCCTACGAGCAGTACTTC
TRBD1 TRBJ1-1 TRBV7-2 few CASSRRQGPAFF TGTGCCAGCAGTCGGAGACAGGGGCCAGCTTTCTTT
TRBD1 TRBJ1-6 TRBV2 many CASSEEGTDNSPLHF TGTGCCAGCAGTGAAGAGGGGACAGACAATTCACCCCTCCACTTT
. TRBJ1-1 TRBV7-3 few CASSLQGPTEAFF TGTGCCAGCAGCCTACAGGGCCCCACTGAAGCTTTCTTT
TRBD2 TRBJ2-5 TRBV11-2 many CASSQFRTSGEETQYF TGTGCCAGCAGCCAATTCCGGACTAGCGGAGAAGAGACCCAGTACTTC
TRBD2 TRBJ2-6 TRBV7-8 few CASNPGLAGPLGANVLTF TGTGCCAGCAACCCCGGGCTAGCGGGCCCTCTCGGGGCCAACGTCCTGACTTTC
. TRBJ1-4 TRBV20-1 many CSAKQAGFNEKLFF TGCAGTGCTAAGCAAGCAGGGTTTAATGAAAAACTGTTTTTT
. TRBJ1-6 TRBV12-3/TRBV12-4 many CASSFEGPNSPLHF TGTGCCAGCAGTTTTGAAGGGCCGAATTCACCCCTCCACTTT
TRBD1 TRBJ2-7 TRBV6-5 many CASSYTRTGYGEQYF TGTGCCAGCAGTTACACCAGGACAGGGTACGGGGAGCAGTACTTC
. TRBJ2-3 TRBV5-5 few CASSLAYSTDTQYF TGTGCCAGCAGCTTAGCTTATTCCACAGATACGCAGTATTTT
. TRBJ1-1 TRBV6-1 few CASRNRGGNTEAFF TGTGCCAGCCGTAATCGTGGCGGGAACACTGAAGCTTTCTTT
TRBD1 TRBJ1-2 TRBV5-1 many CASNNGQGANYGYTF TGCGCCAGCAACAACGGACAGGGAGCGAACTATGGCTACACCTTC
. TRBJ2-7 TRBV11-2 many CASSGVRTGNYEQYF TGTGCCAGCAGCGGAGTTAGAACGGGGAACTACGAGCAGTACTTC
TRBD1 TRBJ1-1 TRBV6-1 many CASRPTGRSTEAFF TGTGCCAGCAGACCGACAGGGCGGTCCACTGAAGCTTTCTTT
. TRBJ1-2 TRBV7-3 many CASSLRSDGGYTF TGTGCCAGCAGCTTACGGTCGGACGGTGGCTACACCTTC
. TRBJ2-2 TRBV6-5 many CASSYSPYPGANTGELFF TGTGCCAGCAGTTACTCGCCCTATCCGGGAGCGAACACCGGGGAGCTGTTTTTT
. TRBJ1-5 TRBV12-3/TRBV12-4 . CASSQHESNQPQHF TGTGCCAGCAGCCAACATGAGAGCAATCAGCCCCAGCATTTT
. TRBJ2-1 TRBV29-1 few CSVELGGPGEQFF TGCAGCGTTGAATTAGGGGGGCCCGGGGAGCAGTTCTTC
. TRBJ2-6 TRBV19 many CASSSRPREAGANVLTF TGTGCCAGTAGTTCCCGTCCGAGGGAAGCTGGGGCCAACGTCCTGACTTTC
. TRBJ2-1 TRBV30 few CAWSGPEYRYNEQFF TGTGCCTGGAGTGGGCCCGAATACCGGTACAATGAGCAGTTCTTC
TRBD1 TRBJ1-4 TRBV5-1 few CASSPDRVREKLFF TGCGCCAGCAGCCCCGACAGGGTTAGAGAAAAACTGTTTTTT
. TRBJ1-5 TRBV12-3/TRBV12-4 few CASNLLGRGQPQHF TGTGCCAGCAACCTACTAGGGAGGGGTCAGCCCCAGCATTTT
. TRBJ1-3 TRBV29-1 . CSVANGNTIYF TGCAGCGTTGCCAACGGAAACACCATATATTTT
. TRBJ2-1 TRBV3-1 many CASSQARGQTNNEQFF TGTGCCAGCAGCCAAGCGCGAGGACAGACTAACAATGAGCAGTTCTTC
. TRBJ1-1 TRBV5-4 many CASSRMNTEAFF TGTGCCAGCAGCCGGATGAACACTGAAGCTTTCTTT
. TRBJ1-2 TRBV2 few CASSVARAFLYGYTF TGTGCCAGCAGTGTAGCCAGGGCCTTTCTCTATGGCTACACCTTC
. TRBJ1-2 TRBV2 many CASGEVQGGGYTF TGTGCCAGCGGGGAGGTACAGGGTGGTGGCTACACCTTC
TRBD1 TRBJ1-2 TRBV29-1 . CSARTGGADGYTF TGCAGCGCCCGGACAGGGGGCGCGGATGGCTACACCTTC
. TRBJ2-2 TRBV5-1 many CASSFLAALSNAGELFF TGCGCCAGCAGCTTTTTAGCGGCGTTGAGTAACGCCGGGGAGCTGTTTTTT
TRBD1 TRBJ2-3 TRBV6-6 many CASRQQGARDTQYF TGTGCCAGCAGACAGCAGGGGGCTCGAGATACGCAGTATTTT
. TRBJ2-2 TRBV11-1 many CASSFWGHPNTGELFF TGTGCCAGCAGCTTTTGGGGACACCCAAACACCGGGGAGCTGTTTTTT
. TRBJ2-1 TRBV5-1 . CASSLVGGRSNEQFF TGCGCCAGCAGCTTGGTCGGGGGAAGATCCAATGAGCAGTTCTTC